The next 7 T cell receptor beta chains were all read from a single sample in a study of shared clonotypes between healthy human individuals. Assay used: immunoSEQ multiplex PCR; TCRdb lists only in-frame clones, some missing. Of roughly 520,000 clones listed, approximately 95% are singletons. The specimen sequenced was naive CD4+ T cells sorted from blood. The subset is: CD45RA+ positively selected. All receptors come from a woman in her 30s in good health.

The chain is built from TRBV11-2 and TRBJ2-5; 11 bases fit TRBD2. Germline V lookup: CDR1 SGHAT, CDR2 FQNNGV. This CDR3 spans 16 amino acids. J gave up 7 bases and V 1 base, and 8 bases lay outside the gene matches. CDR3 in DNA: TGTGCCAGCAGCTTAGGGCCTAGCGGGAGGCGAGGGACCCAGTACTTC. Translating it yields CASSLGPSGRRGTQYF.

This chain uses TRBV18 with TRBJ1-1; D is unresolved. Deletions cut 0 bases from V and 5 bases from J, with 13 bases between. CDR1 and CDR2 from the germline V gene are KGHSH and LQKENI. The CDR3 is 15 residues long. CDR3 bases: TGTGCCAGCTCACCACCGGGATATGGGCAGACTGAAGCTTTCTTT. Translating gives CASSPPGYGQTEAFF.

Points on this clone: Other DNA sequences from this sample encode an identical CDR3 as well. V gene TRBV18 combines with J gene TRBJ2-1, with 7 bases identical to TRBD2. Germline V CDR1 and CDR2: KGHSH, LQKENI. CDR3 size: 15 residues. V lost 3 bases, J lost 1 base, and 3 bases stayed unmatched. The CDR3 DNA reads as TGTGCCAGCTCACCTGGGGAGGGGTCCTACAATGAGCAGTTCTTC. Translated: CASSPGEGSYNEQFF.

This chain's CDR3 is CASSGGPLSYNEQFF. The CDR3 nucleotides read TGTGCCAGCAGCGGCGGACCCCTCTCCTACAATGAGCAGTTCTTC. The rearrangement uses TRBV7-2 and TRBJ2-1; D is ambiguous. Germline CDR1 SGHTA, CDR2 FQGNSA. CDR3 length equals 15 residues. V dropped 5 bases and J dropped 0 bases, with 11 bases sitting between them.

The rearrangement uses TRBV19 and TRBJ1-4; tentatively, D is TRBD1 (5 bases). V was clipped by 3 bases and J by 5 bases, with 16 bases between them. The CDR3 totals 16 residues. CDR1 is LNHDA, CDR2 SQIVND, per germline (reference sequence). The CDR3 here is CASSMIGGTGNEKLFF. The CDR3 DNA follows: TGTGCCAGTAGTATGATTGGAGGGACCGGGAATGAAAAACTGTTTTTT.

This chain connects TRBV5-1 to TRBJ2-7; 9 bases line up with TRBD1. CDR1 is SGHRS and CDR2 is YFSETQ in the germline V gene. The CDR3 has 16 amino acids. V lost 0 bases, J lost 4 bases, and 8 bases stayed unmatched. In DNA, the CDR3 is TGCGCCAGCAGCTTGGAGAAGTGGGACAGGGCATACGAGCAGTACTTC. Protein sequence: CASSLEKWDRAYEQYF.

This sequence joins TRBV15 and TRBJ2-2; possibly TRBD1 or TRBD2 for D (5 bases each). Germline V CDR1 and CDR2: LNHNV, YYDKDF (reference sequence). The V and J ends lost 0 bases and 4 bases respectively, with 15 bases between them. The CDR3 is 17 amino acids. CDR3 coding DNA: TGTGCCACCAGCAGAGATCGGCCGGGGACGGGCACCGGGGAGCTGTTTTTT. As protein: CATSRDRPGTGTGELFF.